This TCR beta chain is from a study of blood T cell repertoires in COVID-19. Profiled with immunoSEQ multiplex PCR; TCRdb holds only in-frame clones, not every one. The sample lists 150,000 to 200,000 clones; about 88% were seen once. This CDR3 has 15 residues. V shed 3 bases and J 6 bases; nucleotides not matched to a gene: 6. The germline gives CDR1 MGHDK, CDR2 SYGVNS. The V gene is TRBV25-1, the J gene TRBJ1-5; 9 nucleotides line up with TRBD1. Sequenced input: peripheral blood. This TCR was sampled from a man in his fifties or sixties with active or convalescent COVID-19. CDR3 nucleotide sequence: TGTGCCAGCAGTGACAGGACAGGGGAAAGTCAGCCCCAGCATTTT. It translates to CASSDRTGESQPQHF.